This T cell receptor beta chain was identified during a study of T cell responses to AZD1222 COVID-19 vaccine. Overall study findings and caveats: Scientists sampled the repertoires only once the peak T cell response had passed. Researchers report vaccine-associated CD4 TCRs spanning spike, with dominance at 160-218 and 743-854.

Analysis merged second doses at about 4 or about 12 weeks. The ends were cut back, 5 bases at V and 8 bases at J, with 13 bases in the middle. The CDR3 loop spans 13 amino acids. CDR1 SGHTA and CDR2 FQGNSA come from the germline V gene. Using immunoSEQ multiplex PCR, the repertoire was profiled, and TCRdb retains in-frame clones only, with some absent. The sample consists of 90,000 to 150,000 clones, around 90% of them appearing once. Worth noting for this clone: Its specificity is unknown.

This clonotype was obtained from an adult who received the AZD1222 COVID-19 vaccine. V gene TRBV7-2 combines with J gene TRBJ1-5; weak D call: TRBD1 (6 bases). The sample consisted of peripheral blood, taken 28 days after the second AZD1222 dose. The CDR3 here is CASSLQGYEPQHF. The CDR3 coding sequence is TGTGCCAGCAGCCTACAGGGTTATGAGCCCCAGCATTTT.